This TCR beta chain was captured by sequencing in a study of OX40 agonist ivuxolimab in advanced cancers. Whole-study findings and limits: The antigen specificity of the peripheral T cells (those that were expanded) was not determined. Researchers report that CD8+ T cells had, on average, more expanded clones than CD4+. Among patients with partial responses at 0.1-3.0 mg/kg, clonal expansion was among the lowest. Low normalized T-cell clonal expansion was also seen in some nonresponders.

Data came from immunoSEQ multiplex PCR; TCRdb stores just in-frame clones and leaves some out. Seen here are about 110,000 clones, approximately 90% observed once, and the top ten hold around 0.64%. Concerning this clone itself: Its target is unknown.

Germline CDR1 is SGHRS and CDR2 is YFSETQ. The CDR3 runs 15 residues. Trimming took 4 bases from V and 4 from J; bases not matched to a gene: 7. The input for sequencing was CD4+ or CD8+ T cells sorted from blood, taken in a trial of the OX40 agonist ivuxolimab. The TCR comes from an adult with an advanced solid tumor such as melanoma, head and neck, liver or kidney cancer. V gene TRBV5-1 combines with J gene TRBJ2-1; 8 bases align to TRBD1. In DNA, the CDR3 is TGCGCCAGCAGCGGGGACAGGAGCACATACAATGAGCAGTTCTTC. Translated: CASSGDRSTYNEQFF.